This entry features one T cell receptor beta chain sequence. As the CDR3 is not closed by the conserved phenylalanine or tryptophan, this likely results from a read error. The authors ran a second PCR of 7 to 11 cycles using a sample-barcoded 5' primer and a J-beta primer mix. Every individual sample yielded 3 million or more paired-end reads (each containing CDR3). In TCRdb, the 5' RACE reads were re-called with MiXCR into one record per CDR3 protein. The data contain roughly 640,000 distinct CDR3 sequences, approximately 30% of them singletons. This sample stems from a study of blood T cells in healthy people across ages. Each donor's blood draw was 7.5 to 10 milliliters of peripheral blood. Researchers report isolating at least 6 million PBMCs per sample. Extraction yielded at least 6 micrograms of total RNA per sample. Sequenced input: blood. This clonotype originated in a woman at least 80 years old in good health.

The CDR3 sequence is CASSYSGGGTDMQYS. DNA of the CDR3: TGTGCCAGCAGCTATAGCGGGGGAGGAACAGATATGCAGTATTCT. The rearrangement joins TRBV12-3 or TRBV12-4 to TRBJ2-3, with 9 nucleotides matching TRBD2. The CDR3 is 15 amino acids.